The 21 T cell receptor beta chains below were found in one sample sequenced in a study of neurological immune-mediated disorders. TCRdb reprocessed the 5' RACE reads via MiXCR and lists one record per CDR3 protein. The sample yields about 80,000 distinct CDR3 sequences, 4.3% seen once. Sample time point: longitudinal time-point 3. Sample: PBMCs. These receptor sequences come from a woman aged 55-69 years with multiple sclerosis.

The sample holds many counts of this clonotype. The chain links TRBV6-4 to TRBJ1-2, with TRBD1 identical over 7 bases. Germline CDR1 and CDR2: MRHNA and SNTAGT. The trim removed 7 bases at V and 3 bases at J, leaving 8 bases unmatched. This CDR3 spans 14 amino acids. This CDR3 reads CASTPSQGDYGYTF. In DNA form, the CDR3 reads TGTGCCAGCACCCCCAGCCAGGGGGACTATGGCTACACCTTC.

The table lists this clonotype with many counts. The chain links TRBV29-1 to TRBJ2-7, with D unresolved. V was trimmed by 5 bases and J by 5 bases, leaving 13 bases between them. The germline V gene encodes CDR1 SQVTM and CDR2 ANQGSEA. The CDR3 runs 12 residues. CDR3 loop: CSVREGIHEQYF. The CDR3 bases are TGCAGCGTTAGAGAAGGGATCCACGAGCAGTACTTC.

This clonotype was observed at least ten times. The CDR3 loop is CSAFWTPSGETQYF. CDR3 DNA sequence: TGCAGTGCTTTCTGGACTCCATCGGGAGAGACCCAGTACTTC. J is TRBJ2-5 and V is TRBV20-1, with D possibly TRBD2 on 5 matching bases. V gave up 5 bases and J gave up 4 bases, with 17 bases separating them. Germline-derived CDR1 and CDR2 are DFQATT and SNEGSKA (reference sequence). The CDR3 totals 14 residues.

This clonotype was counted many times. The gene calls are TRBV5-1 and TRBJ2-5; D might be TRBD2 (6 bases). V dropped 2 bases and J dropped 2 bases, with 10 bases sitting between them. Per germline, CDR1 SGHRS and CDR2 YFSETQ. The CDR3 is 14 amino acids. The CDR3 region is CASSFPGRQETQYF. The CDR3 DNA is TGCGCCAGCAGCTTCCCGGGGAGGCAAGAGACCCAGTACTTC.

This clonotype was detected many times. The junction shows a germline mismatch at one end, possibly a read error. The chain is built from TRBV2 and TRBJ2-1, with D perhaps matching TRBD2 (5 bases). The germline CDR1 and CDR2 sequences are SNHLY and FYNNEI. The CDR3 has 13 residues. This chain's CDR3 is CASSENVAGMGSF. The DNA of the CDR3 is TGTGCCAGCAGTGAAAACGTTGCAGGCATGGGGAGCTTC.

This clonotype was detected ten times or more. The chain couples TRBV5-1 to TRBJ1-6; weak D call: TRBD1 (5 bases). The V gene's germline CDR1 is SGHRS and CDR2 YFSETQ. V lost 3 bases and J 7 bases, leaving 11 bases between the germline ends. The CDR3 spans 14 residues. In DNA, the CDR3 is TGCGCCAGCAGCTACCGGGACGGGAATTCACCCCTCCACTTT. Protein: CASSYRDGNSPLHF. Combining the CDR3 with reference TRBV5-1 and TRBJ1-6 gives the whole variable domain KAGVTQTPRYLIKTRGQQVTLSCSPISGHRSVSWYQQTPGQGLQFLFEYFSETQRNKGNFPGRFSGRQFSNSRSEMNVSTLELGDSALYLCASSYRDGNSPLHFGNGTRLTVT.

This clonotype was counted many times. CDR3 sequence: CASSPSGGITEAFF. In DNA, the CDR3 is TGTGCCAGCAGCCCCTCGGGGGGGATCACTGAAGCTTTCTTT. The genes are TRBV7-9 and TRBJ1-1; maybe TRBD1 (5 bases). This CDR3 has 14 residues. The ends were cut back, 5 bases at V and 4 bases at J, with 14 bases in the middle. Germline V lookup: CDR1 SEHNR, CDR2 FQNEAQ (reference sequence).

There are many counts of this clonotype. The rearrangement joins TRBV4-1 to TRBJ1-5, with TRBD1 matching over 11 bases. Germline CDR1 is MGHRA and CDR2 is YSYEKL. The CDR3 spans 16 residues. V lost 2 bases and J lost 4; bases outside the gene matches: 4. The CDR3 here is CASSQSGTGGNQPQHF. Here the CDR3 DNA reads TGCGCCAGCAGCCAATCCGGGACAGGGGGGAATCAGCCCCAGCATTTT.

This clonotype appeared many times. The V gene is TRBV12-3 or TRBV12-4, the J gene TRBJ1-2; a possible D gene is TRBD1 (5 bases). This CDR3 spans 15 amino acids. The V and J ends lost 5 bases and 7 bases respectively, with 20 bases between them. The CDR3 here is CASSPLGGSNAGYTF. DNA for the CDR3: TGTGCCAGCAGTCCTCTTGGGGGGAGTAATGCTGGCTACACCTTC.

This clonotype was counted many times. The rearrangement links TRBV20-1 to TRBJ1-5; D gene uncertain. Per the germline V gene, CDR1 is DFQATT and CDR2 is SNEGSKA (reference sequence). Trimming left V 2 bases short and J 7 bases short, with 18 bases between. The CDR3 covers 15 residues. CDR3 bases: TGCAGTGCTAGACAAACGGACTTTGGTGGGCAGCCCCAGCATTTT. It encodes CSARQTDFGGQPQHF.

This clonotype has a count of ten or more. This sequence joins TRBV5-1 and TRBJ2-2, with D uncertain. This CDR3 comprises 17 residues. Germline V gene sequence: CDR1 SGHRS, CDR2 YFSETQ. The germline V and J ends were trimmed by 2 bases and 1 base, with 15 bases remaining between them. The CDR3 sequence: CASSFFSRTVNTGELFF. CDR3 DNA sequence: TGCGCCAGCAGCTTTTTTTCCCGGACGGTGAACACCGGGGAGCTGTTTTTT.

Many counts were recorded for this clonotype. The chain links TRBV5-5 to TRBJ1-2, with D possibly TRBD1 on 5 matching bases. Germline CDR1 SGHKS, CDR2 YYEKEE (reference sequence). The CDR3 consists of 13 residues. With 3 bases removed from V and 3 bases from J, the gap between germline ends came to 9 bases. The DNA for the CDR3 is TGTGCCAGCAGCTCGGGGGTATACTATGGCTACACCTTC. It encodes CASSSGVYYGYTF.

Relative to its sample, this clonotype is medium-sized (0.01 to 0.1%). The rearrangement uses TRBV7-2 and TRBJ1-3; no clear D gene. Germline loops: CDR1 SGHTA, CDR2 FQGNSA. V lost 1 base to trimming and J lost 2 bases, with 9 bases between them. This CDR3 has 15 residues. CDR3 DNA: TGTGCCAGCAGCTTAGTCGCAGATACTGGAAACACCATATATTTT. Amino acids: CASSLVADTGNTIYF.

As concerns this clonotype: Just one base apart from a much larger clone, this may be a read error. The chain recombines TRBV7-6 with TRBJ1-2; 8 positions agree with TRBD1. Germline CDR1 reads SGHVS; CDR2 reads FNYEAQ. The CDR3 runs 15 residues. This CDR3 is CARSSQDREVYGYTF. DNA of the CDR3: TGTGCCAGAAGCTCCCAGGACAGGGAGGTCTATGGCTACACCTTC.

This clonotype was seen many times. V usage is TRBV10-3 and J usage is TRBJ2-6; no definite D call. V lost 6 bases to trimming and J lost 1 base, with 10 bases between them. CDR3 length: 15 residues. The V gene's germline CDR1 is ENHRY and CDR2 SYGVKD. The CDR3 loop is CAISEAGSGANVLTF. DNA for the CDR3: TGTGCCATCAGCGAAGCAGGTTCTGGGGCCAACGTCCTGACTTTC.

This clonotype occurred many times. The chain is built from TRBV7-6 and TRBJ2-3; D may be TRBD2 (6 bases). This CDR3 contains 17 residues. Per germline, CDR1 SGHVS and CDR2 FNYEAQ. Trimming removed 5 bases at V and 4 bases at J, with 22 bases between. The CDR3: CASSPGVYGGAADTQYF. The CDR3 DNA reads TGTGCCAGCAGCCCCGGGGTATATGGCGGGGCGGCAGATACGCAGTATTTT.

In its sample, this clonotype was seen many times. The rearrangement joins TRBV25-1 to TRBJ1-4, with D uncertain. This CDR3 is built from 17 residues. Trimming pared 7 bases from V and 5 bases from J, leaving 23 bases between. CDR1 and CDR2 from the germline V gene are MGHDK and SYGVNS. CDR3 amino acids: CASTPYTIGAQNEKLFF. The CDR3 DNA is TGTGCCAGCACCCCTTATACCATCGGAGCACAGAATGAAAAACTGTTTTTT.

There are many counts of this clonotype. This sequence joins TRBV7-9 and TRBJ2-2; 10 nucleotides agree with TRBD1. CDR3 length: 16 residues. The V gene end was trimmed by 2 bases and the J gene end by 4 bases; junction bases not matched to a gene: 4. Germline V CDR1 and CDR2: SEHNR, FQNEAQ (reference sequence). The CDR3 protein is CASSLTGTGATGELFF. DNA of the CDR3: TGTGCCAGCAGCTTAACCGGGACAGGGGCCACCGGGGAGCTGTTTTTT.

This clonotype was seen repeatedly, ten times or more. At one end, the junction sequence differs from germline, possibly due to a read error. This rearrangement joins TRBV9 to TRBJ1-2; D ambiguous. CDR1 is SGDLS, CDR2 YYNGEE, per germline. The CDR3 is made up of 13 amino acids. CDR3 bases: TGTGCCAGCAGCGTAGCCGGGAATTATGTCTACACCTTC. Encoded protein: CASSVAGNYVYTF.

This clonotype was counted many times. This sequence joins TRBV5-1 and TRBJ1-2; D uncertain. V shed 5 bases and J shed 0 bases, with 8 bases lying between them. Germline V gives CDR1 SGHRS, CDR2 YFSETQ. The CDR3 consists of 13 residues. CDR3 DNA sequence: TGCGCCAGCAGTGTCGGGTCTAACTATGGCTACACCTTC. Translating it yields CASSVGSNYGYTF. The whole variable domain, remainder taken from reference TRBV5-1 and TRBJ1-2, is KAGVTQTPRYLIKTRGQQVTLSCSPISGHRSVSWYQQTPGQGLQFLFEYFSETQRNKGNFPGRFSGRQFSNSRSEMNVSTLELGDSALYLCASSVGSNYGYTFGSGTRLTVV.

Many counts were recorded for this clonotype. The V call is TRBV3-1, the J call TRBJ2-7; 8 nucleotides match TRBD1. Germline V gene lookup returns CDR1 LGHDT and CDR2 YNNKEL (reference sequence). With V trimmed by 0 bases and J by 4 bases, 5 bases remained unmatched. CDR3 size: 15 residues. The CDR3 loop reads CASSQESGGRYEQYF. Written as DNA, the CDR3 is TGTGCCAGCAGCCAAGAGTCAGGGGGCAGGTACGAGCAGTACTTC.